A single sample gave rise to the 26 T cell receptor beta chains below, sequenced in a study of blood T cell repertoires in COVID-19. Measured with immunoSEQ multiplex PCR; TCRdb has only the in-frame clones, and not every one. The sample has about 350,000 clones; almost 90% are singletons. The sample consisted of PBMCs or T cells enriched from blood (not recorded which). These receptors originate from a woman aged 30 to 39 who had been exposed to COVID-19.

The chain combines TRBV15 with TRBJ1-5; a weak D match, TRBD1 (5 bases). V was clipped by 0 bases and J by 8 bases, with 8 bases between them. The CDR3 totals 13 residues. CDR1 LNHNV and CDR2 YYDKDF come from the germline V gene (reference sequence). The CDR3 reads CATSRDLGEPQHF. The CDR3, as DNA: TGTGCCACCAGCAGAGATCTAGGGGAGCCCCAGCATTTT.

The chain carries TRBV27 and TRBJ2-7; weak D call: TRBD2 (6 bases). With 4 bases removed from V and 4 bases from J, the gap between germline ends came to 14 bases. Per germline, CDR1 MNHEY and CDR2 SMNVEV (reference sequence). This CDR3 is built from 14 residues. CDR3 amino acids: CASSYRPGTYEQYF. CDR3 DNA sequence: TGTGCCAGCAGTTATCGGCCAGGGACTTACGAGCAGTACTTC.

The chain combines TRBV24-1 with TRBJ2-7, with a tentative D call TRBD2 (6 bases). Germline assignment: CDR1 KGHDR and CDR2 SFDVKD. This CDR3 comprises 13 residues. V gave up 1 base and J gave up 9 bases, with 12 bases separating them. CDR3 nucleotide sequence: TGTGCCACCAGTGATTTCGCGGAGGGGTGGCAGTACTTC. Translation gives CATSDFAEGWQYF.

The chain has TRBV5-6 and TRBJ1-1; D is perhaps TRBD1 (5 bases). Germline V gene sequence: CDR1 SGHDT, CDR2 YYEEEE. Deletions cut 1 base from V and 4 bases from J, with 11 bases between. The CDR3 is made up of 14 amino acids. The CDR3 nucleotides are TGTGCCAGCAGCTTGAAGCCAGGGATCACTGAAGCTTTCTTT. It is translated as CASSLKPGITEAFF.

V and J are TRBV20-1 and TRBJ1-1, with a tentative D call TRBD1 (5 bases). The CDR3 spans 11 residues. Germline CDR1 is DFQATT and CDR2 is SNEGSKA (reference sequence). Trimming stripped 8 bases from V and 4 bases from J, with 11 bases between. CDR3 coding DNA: TGCAGTAGCCGGGGGGGCACTGAAGCTTTCTTT. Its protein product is CSSRGGTEAFF.

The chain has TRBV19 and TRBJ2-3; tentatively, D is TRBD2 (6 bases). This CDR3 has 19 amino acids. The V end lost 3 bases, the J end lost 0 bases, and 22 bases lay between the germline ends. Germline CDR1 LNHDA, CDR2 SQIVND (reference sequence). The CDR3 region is CASSMRGSVIPPSTDTQYF. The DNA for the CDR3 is TGTGCCAGTAGTATGCGGGGCAGCGTCATCCCCCCTAGCACAGATACGCAGTATTTT. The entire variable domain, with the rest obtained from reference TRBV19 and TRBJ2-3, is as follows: DGGITQSPKYLFRKEGQNVTLSCEQNLNHDAMYWYRQDPGQGLRLIYYSQIVNDFQKGDIAEGYSVSREKKESFPLTVTSAQKNPTAFYLCASSMRGSVIPPSTDTQYFGPGTRLTVL.

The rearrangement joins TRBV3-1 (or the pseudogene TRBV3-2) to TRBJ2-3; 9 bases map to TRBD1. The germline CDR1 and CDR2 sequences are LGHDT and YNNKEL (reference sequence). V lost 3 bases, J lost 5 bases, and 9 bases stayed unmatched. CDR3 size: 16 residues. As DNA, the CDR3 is TGTGCCAGCAGCCATGGGAACAGGGGGCTGGTAGATACGCAGTATTTT. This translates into CASSHGNRGLVDTQYF.

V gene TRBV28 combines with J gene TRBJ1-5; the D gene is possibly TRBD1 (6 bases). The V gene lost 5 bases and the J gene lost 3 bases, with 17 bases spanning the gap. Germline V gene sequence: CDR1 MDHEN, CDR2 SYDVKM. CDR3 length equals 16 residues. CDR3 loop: CASSPADSPYNQPQHF. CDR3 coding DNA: TGTGCCAGCAGTCCCGCGGACAGCCCCTACAATCAGCCCCAGCATTTT.

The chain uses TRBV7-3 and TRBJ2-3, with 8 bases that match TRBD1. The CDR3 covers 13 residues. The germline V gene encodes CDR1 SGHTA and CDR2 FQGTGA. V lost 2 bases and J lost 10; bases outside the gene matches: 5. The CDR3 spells CASSLYGQGSQYF. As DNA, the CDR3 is TGTGCCAGCAGCTTATACGGACAGGGCTCGCAGTATTTT.

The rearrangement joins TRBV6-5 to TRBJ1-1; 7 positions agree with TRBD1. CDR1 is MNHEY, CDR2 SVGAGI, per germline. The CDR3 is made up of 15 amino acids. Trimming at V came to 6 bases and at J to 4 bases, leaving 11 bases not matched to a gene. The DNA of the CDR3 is TGTGCCAGCAGGCGAGACAGGGTATCAGGCACTGAAGCTTTCTTT. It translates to CASRRDRVSGTEAFF.

The CDR3 DNA reads as TGTGCCAGCAGCTTCGCCAGGGGTGAAGCTTTCTTT. Amino acids: CASSFARGEAFF. V is TRBV7-9 and J is TRBJ1-1; D perhaps matches TRBD1 (6 bases). Germline V gene lookup returns CDR1 SEHNR and CDR2 FQNEAQ (reference sequence). Trimming pared 3 bases from V and 7 bases from J, leaving 9 bases between. The CDR3 extends over 12 amino acids. Based on the CDR3 plus reference TRBV7-9 and TRBJ1-1, the full variable domain is DTGVSQNPRHKITKRGQNVTFRCDPISEHNRLYWYRQTLGQGPEFLTYFQNEAQLEKSRLLSDRFSAERPKGSFSTLEIQRTEQGDSAMYLCASSFARGEAFFGQGTRLTVV.

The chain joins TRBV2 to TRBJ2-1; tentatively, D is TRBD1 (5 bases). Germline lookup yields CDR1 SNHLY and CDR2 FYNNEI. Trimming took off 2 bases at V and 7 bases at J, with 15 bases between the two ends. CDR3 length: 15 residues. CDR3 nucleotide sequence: TGTGCCAGCAGTGAAAGGTCAGGGCGTTGGAATGAGCAGTTCTTC. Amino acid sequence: CASSERSGRWNEQFF.

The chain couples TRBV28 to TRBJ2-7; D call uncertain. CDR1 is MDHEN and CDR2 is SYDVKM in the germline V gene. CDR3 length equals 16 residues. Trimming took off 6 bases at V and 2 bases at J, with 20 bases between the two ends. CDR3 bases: TGTGCCAGCAGAGGTGATAGAGTAGCAAGCGCCTACGAGCAGTACTTC. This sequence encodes CASRGDRVASAYEQYF.

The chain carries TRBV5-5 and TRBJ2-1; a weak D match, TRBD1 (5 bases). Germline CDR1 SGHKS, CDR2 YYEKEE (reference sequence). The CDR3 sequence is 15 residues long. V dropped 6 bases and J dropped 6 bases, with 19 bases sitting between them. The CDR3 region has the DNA TGTGCCAGCATCTACGACAGAACCCTCCGCAATGAGCAGTTCTTC. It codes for CASIYDRTLRNEQFF. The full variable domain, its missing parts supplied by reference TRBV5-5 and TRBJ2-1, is DAGVTQSPTHLIKTRGQQVTLRCSPISGHKSVSWYQQVLGQGPQFIFQYYEKEERGRGNFPDRFSARQFPNYSSELNVNALLLGDSALYLCASIYDRTLRNEQFFGPGTRLTVL.

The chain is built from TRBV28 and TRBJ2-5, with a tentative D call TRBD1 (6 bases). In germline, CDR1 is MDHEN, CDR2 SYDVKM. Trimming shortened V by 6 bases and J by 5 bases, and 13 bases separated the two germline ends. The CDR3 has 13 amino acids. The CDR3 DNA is TGTGCCAGCAGGCGGACAGCTGACGAGACCCAGTACTTC. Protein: CASRRTADETQYF. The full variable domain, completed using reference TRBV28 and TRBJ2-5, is DVKVTQSSRYLVKRTGEKVFLECVQDMDHENMFWYRQDPGLGLRLIYFSYDVKMKEKGDIPEGYSVSREKKERFSLILESASTNQTSMYLCASRRTADETQYFGPGTRLLVL.

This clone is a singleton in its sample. In DNA, the CDR3 is TGCAGCGTTGAAGTACGGGGGGCCTACAATGAGCAGTTCTTC. This translates into CSVEVRGAYNEQFF. This sequence joins TRBV29-1 and TRBJ2-1, with 7 bases matching TRBD2. Germline CDR1 SQVTM, CDR2 ANQGSEA. V lost 1 base to trimming and J lost 2 bases; unmatched junction nucleotides: 2. The CDR3 has 14 residues.

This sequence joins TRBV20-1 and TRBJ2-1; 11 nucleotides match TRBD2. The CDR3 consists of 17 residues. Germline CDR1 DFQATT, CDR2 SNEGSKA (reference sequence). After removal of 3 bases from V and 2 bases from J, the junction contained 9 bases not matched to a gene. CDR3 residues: CSASLPTGLAAYNEQFF. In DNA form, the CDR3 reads TGCAGTGCTAGTTTACCCACGGGACTAGCGGCCTACAATGAGCAGTTCTTC.

The DNA of the CDR3 is TGTGCCAGCAGCAGGCGCGACAGGGTTGAGCAGTACTTC. As protein: CASSRRDRVEQYF. V and J are TRBV5-8 and TRBJ2-7; 7 bases fit TRBD1. The CDR3 sequence is 13 residues long. CDR1 and CDR2 from the germline V gene are SGHTS and YDEGEE. After removal of 4 bases from V and 7 bases from J, the junction contained 8 bases not matched to a gene.

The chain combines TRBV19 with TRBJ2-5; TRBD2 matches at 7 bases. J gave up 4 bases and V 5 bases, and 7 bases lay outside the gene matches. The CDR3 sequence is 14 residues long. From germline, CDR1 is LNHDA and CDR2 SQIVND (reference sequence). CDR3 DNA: TGTGCCAGTAGTCTTAACCCTAGCGGAGAGACCCAGTACTTC. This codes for CASSLNPSGETQYF.

The chain's CDR3 is CSVTRGGEQFF. The CDR3 DNA reads TGCAGCGTCACGCGCGGGGGTGAGCAGTTCTTC. V gene TRBV29-1 combines with J gene TRBJ2-1, with TRBD2 matching over 7 bases. J gave up 9 bases and V 6 bases, and 5 bases lay outside the gene matches. From germline, CDR1 is SQVTM and CDR2 ANQGSEA. CDR3 length equals 11 residues.

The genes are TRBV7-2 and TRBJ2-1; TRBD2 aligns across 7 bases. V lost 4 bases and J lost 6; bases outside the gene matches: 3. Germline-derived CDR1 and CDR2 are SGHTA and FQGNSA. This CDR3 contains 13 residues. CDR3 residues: CASSYRLANEQFF. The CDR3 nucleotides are TGTGCCAGCAGCTACCGACTAGCCAATGAGCAGTTCTTC.

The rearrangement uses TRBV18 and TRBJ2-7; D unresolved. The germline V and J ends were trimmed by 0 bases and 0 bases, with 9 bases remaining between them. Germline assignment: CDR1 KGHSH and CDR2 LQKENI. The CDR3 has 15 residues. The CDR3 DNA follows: TGTGCCAGCTCACCACCGGCAGCGAGCTCCTACGAGCAGTACTTC. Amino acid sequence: CASSPPAASSYEQYF.

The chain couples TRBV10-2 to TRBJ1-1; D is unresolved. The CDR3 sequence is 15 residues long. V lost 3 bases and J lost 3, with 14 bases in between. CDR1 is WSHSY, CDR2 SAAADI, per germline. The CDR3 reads CASSDPDVGDTEAFF. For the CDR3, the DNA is TGCGCCAGCAGTGACCCCGACGTCGGGGACACTGAAGCTTTCTTT.

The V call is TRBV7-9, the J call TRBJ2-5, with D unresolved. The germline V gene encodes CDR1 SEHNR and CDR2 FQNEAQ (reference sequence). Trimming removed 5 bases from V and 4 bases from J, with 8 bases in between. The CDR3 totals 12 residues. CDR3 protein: CASSPSLETQYF. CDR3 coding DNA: TGTGCCAGCAGCCCCAGTCTAGAGACCCAGTACTTC.

CDR3 nucleotides: TGTGCCAGCAGCTTAAAGTCGGAGGGCGGGGAGCTGTTTTTT. It yields the protein CASSLKSEGGELFF. This chain joins TRBV7-3 and TRBJ2-2; tentative D call: TRBD2 (6 bases). V was trimmed by 1 base and J by 7 bases, leaving 10 bases between them. Germline lookup yields CDR1 SGHTA and CDR2 FQGTGA. The CDR3 has 14 residues. Together with reference TRBV7-3 and TRBJ2-2, the CDR3 gives the full variable domain: GAGVSQTPSNKVTEKGKYVELRCDPISGHTALYWYRQSLGQGPEFLIYFQGTGAADDSGLPNDRFFAVRPEGSVSTLKIQRTERGDSAVYLCASSLKSEGGELFFGEGSRLTVL.

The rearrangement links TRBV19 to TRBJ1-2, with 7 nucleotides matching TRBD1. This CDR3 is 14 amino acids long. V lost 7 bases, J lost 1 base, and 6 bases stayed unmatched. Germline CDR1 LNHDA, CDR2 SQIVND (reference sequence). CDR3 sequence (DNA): TGTGCCAGTAAGCGTGACAGGGATAACTATGGCTACACCTTC. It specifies CASKRDRDNYGYTF.